These 23 T cell receptor beta chains came from one sample sequenced in a study of T cell responses to AZD1222 COVID-19 vaccine (dated by TCRdb to the early 2020s). Reading the label with the study, this specimen's time point is: baseline before first vaccination. Libraries were prepared through the immunoSEQ multiplex PCR assay. This is the immuneACCESS table as TCRdb keeps it, with only in-frame sequences that have V and J called. A part of the clones is gone; compared with another copy, unresolved V genes explain less than half, and the rest is unexplained. Counted in this sample were approximately 150,000 clones; 87% of them appeared once. The top ten clones comprise approximately 2.5% of the sample. The sequences come from peripheral blood, collected on day 0 of AZD1222 vaccination. These receptors all come from an adult in good health.

The J gene is TRBJ1-2, the V gene TRBV12-3 or TRBV12-4, with D unresolved. V lost 5 bases to trimming and J lost 0 bases, with 7 bases between them. The CDR3 is made up of 13 amino acids. CDR3 residues: CASSRVTNYGYTF. DNA of the CDR3: TGTGCCAGCAGTAGGGTAACTAACTATGGCTACACCTTC.

V is TRBV9 and J is TRBJ1-2, with unresolved D. The length of the CDR3 is 14 residues. Per the germline V gene, CDR1 is SGDLS and CDR2 is YYNGEE. The V and J ends lost 0 bases and 2 bases respectively, with 8 bases between them. CDR3 loop: CASSVGVGNYGYTF. The CDR3 nucleotides are TGTGCCAGCAGCGTAGGGGTAGGGAACTATGGCTACACCTTC.

The gene calls are TRBV29-1 and TRBJ2-1; D is perhaps TRBD2 (6 bases). This CDR3 spans 13 amino acids. V lost 7 bases to trimming and J lost 6 bases, with 16 bases between them. CDR1 and CDR2 (germline): SQVTM, ANQGSEA. The CDR3 DNA reads as TGCAGCGCCCCGACGCAGGGAGGCAATGAGCAGTTCTTC. Residues: CSAPTQGGNEQFF.

The chain links TRBV3-1 (or the pseudogene TRBV3-2) to TRBJ2-7; D is unresolved. Per germline, CDR1 LGHDT and CDR2 YNNKEL (reference sequence). The CDR3 loop spans 12 amino acids. V was trimmed by 5 bases and J by 5 bases, leaving 10 bases between them. CDR3 DNA: TGTGCCAGCAGCGGGATAAGGGACGAGCAGTACTTC. It translates to CASSGIRDEQYF.

V is TRBV25-1 and J is TRBJ1-2, with D possibly TRBD1 on 6 matching bases. This CDR3 is 14 amino acids long. Trimming removed 4 bases at V and 0 bases at J, with 9 bases between. Germline lookup yields CDR1 MGHDK and CDR2 SYGVNS. DNA for the CDR3: TGTGCCAGCAGTGGGACAGCGACTAACTATGGCTACACCTTC. It specifies CASSGTATNYGYTF.

The chain joins TRBV28 to TRBJ1-5, with a tentative D call TRBD1 (5 bases). The V gene lost 4 bases and the J gene lost 4 bases, with 11 bases spanning the gap. The CDR3 runs to 14 residues. The germline V gene encodes CDR1 MDHEN and CDR2 SYDVKM. The CDR3 region is CASSSAGLNQPQHF. In DNA, the CDR3 is TGTGCCAGCAGTTCAGCGGGGCTGAATCAGCCCCAGCATTTT.

The V call is TRBV28, the J call TRBJ2-7, with 12 bases aligning to TRBD2. CDR1 and CDR2 from the germline V gene are MDHEN and SYDVKM. The V gene end was trimmed by 10 bases and the J gene end by 2 bases; junction bases not matched to a gene: 3. The CDR3 extends over 13 amino acids. CDR3 DNA sequence: TGTGCCACCCTAGCGGGAGGGCCCTACGAGCAGTACTTC. Residues: CATLAGGPYEQYF.

V is TRBV5-4 and J is TRBJ1-2; 7 positions match TRBD1. The V gene end was trimmed by 3 bases and the J gene end by 5 bases; junction bases not matched to a gene: 7. Per germline, CDR1 SGHNT and CDR2 YYREEE (reference sequence). This CDR3 comprises 14 residues. For the CDR3, the DNA is TGTGCCAGCAGCTCCGGGACAGATTTATATGGCTACACCTTC. The encoded protein is CASSSGTDLYGYTF.

The V call is TRBV19, the J call TRBJ1-1; D gene uncertain. The CDR3 consists of 13 residues. Trimming took off 1 base at V and 5 bases at J, with 8 bases between the two ends. Germline V gene sequence: CDR1 LNHDA, CDR2 SQIVND (reference sequence). The CDR3 DNA is TGTGCCAGTAGTATAGTCCCCGGAACTGAAGCTTTCTTT. It codes for CASSIVPGTEAFF. The entire variable domain, with the rest obtained from reference TRBV19 and TRBJ1-1, is as follows: DGGITQSPKYLFRKEGQNVTLSCEQNLNHDAMYWYRQDPGQGLRLIYYSQIVNDFQKGDIAEGYSVSREKKESFPLTVTSAQKNPTAFYLCASSIVPGTEAFFGQGTRLTVV.

V gene TRBV28 combines with J gene TRBJ1-5, with 7 positions matching TRBD1. V trimming: 4 bases; J trimming: 0 bases; junction bases outside the gene matches: 15. CDR3 size: 19 residues. Germline loops: CDR1 MDHEN, CDR2 SYDVKM. CDR3 sequence: CASSSSRDSVLYSNQPQHF. The CDR3 DNA is TGTGCCAGCAGTTCGAGTCGGGACAGTGTACTTTATAGCAATCAGCCCCAGCATTTT.

This rearrangement joins TRBV19 to TRBJ1-1; 10 positions agree with TRBD1. CDR3 size: 14 residues. Per germline, CDR1 LNHDA and CDR2 SQIVND (reference sequence). V lost 1 base to trimming and J lost 5 bases; unmatched junction nucleotides: 1. CDR3 sequence: CASSIGQGATEAFF. CDR3 DNA: TGTGCCAGTAGTATAGGACAGGGGGCAACTGAAGCTTTCTTT.

This clone was recorded only once. V is TRBV7-2 and J is TRBJ2-3, with D possibly TRBD2 on 6 matching bases. The V end was cut by 5 bases, the J end by 2 bases, with 17 bases between. The CDR3 extends over 16 amino acids. Per the germline V gene, CDR1 is SGHTA and CDR2 is FQGNSA. CDR3 protein: CASSLGLLGVTDTQYF. The CDR3 coding sequence is TGTGCCAGCAGCCTGGGACTCCTAGGGGTCACAGATACGCAGTATTTT. Looking up the rest from reference TRBV7-2 and TRBJ2-3 gives the full variable domain: GAGVSQSPSNKVTEKGKDVELRCDPISGHTALYWYRQSLGQGLEFLIYFQGNSAPDKSGLPSDRFSAERTGGSVSTLTIQRTQQEDSAVYLCASSLGLLGVTDTQYFGPGTRLTVL.

This clone was found a few times. The chain combines TRBV19 with TRBJ2-7; TRBD2 matches 10 bases. This CDR3 has 14 amino acids. J lost 4 bases, V lost 6 bases, and 6 bases had no gene match. Germline assignment: CDR1 LNHDA and CDR2 SQIVND (reference sequence). The CDR3 DNA follows: TGTGCCAGTAGCCCCGGGACTAGCGTGTACGAGCAGTACTTC. Its translation: CASSPGTSVYEQYF.

The chain links TRBV4-2 to TRBJ2-5, with D unresolved. CDR1 and CDR2 (germline): LGHNA, YNFKEQ. V dropped 0 bases and J dropped 7 bases, with 9 bases sitting between them. The CDR3 runs 13 residues. The CDR3 reads CASSQDPSGTQYF. The CDR3, as DNA: TGTGCCAGCAGCCAAGATCCCTCGGGGACCCAGTACTTC.

This clone was picked up one time. The CDR3 sequence: CASSEVLWEQYF. The CDR3 coding sequence is TGTGCCAGCAGTGAGGTGCTATGGGAGCAGTACTTC. V gene TRBV6-1 combines with J gene TRBJ2-7; D is ambiguous. Trimming stripped 3 bases from V and 7 bases from J, with 10 bases between. The CDR3 spans 12 residues. The germline gives CDR1 MNHNS, CDR2 SASEGT.

The gene calls are TRBV30 and TRBJ1-2, with unresolved D. The CDR3 is made up of 11 amino acids. Trimming left V 3 bases short and J 1 base short, with 3 bases between. The V gene's germline CDR1 is GTSNPN and CDR2 SVGIG (reference sequence). The CDR3 sequence is CAWSRNYGYTF. The CDR3 DNA reads TGTGCCTGGAGCCGTAACTATGGCTACACCTTC.

The chain has TRBV5-6 and TRBJ1-2, with a weak D call TRBD1 (6 bases). This CDR3 contains 17 residues. Germline CDR1 and CDR2: SGHDT and YYEEEE. V lost 0 bases and J lost 3, with 18 bases in between. CDR3 in DNA: TGTGCCAGCAGCTTGGTCGGCTACAGGGATCTTGACTATGGCTACACCTTC. Protein: CASSLVGYRDLDYGYTF.

V and J are TRBV9 and TRBJ2-1; 13 bases line up with TRBD2. The germline gives CDR1 SGDLS, CDR2 YYNGEE. V shed 0 bases and J 6 bases; nucleotides not matched to a gene: 6. The CDR3 loop spans 17 amino acids. The CDR3 DNA reads TGTGCCAGCAGCGTAGCTACGACTAGCGGGAGGCCCAATGAGCAGTTCTTC. This encodes CASSVATTSGRPNEQFF. Full variable domain (missing parts from reference TRBV9 and TRBJ2-1): DSGVTQTPKHLITATGQRVTLRCSPRSGDLSVYWYQQSLDQGLQFLIQYYNGEERAKGNILERFSAQQFPDLHSELNLSSLELGDSALYFCASSVATTSGRPNEQFFGPGTRLTVL.

The rearrangement joins TRBV18 to TRBJ1-1; TRBD1 is a possible D gene (5 bases). The V gene's germline CDR1 is KGHSH and CDR2 LQKENI. Trimming left V 4 bases short and J 1 base short, with 16 bases between. The CDR3 has 16 residues. In DNA form, the CDR3 reads TGTGCCAGCTCACGAGGGGTGGGGAGGGCGAACACTGAAGCTTTCTTT. It is translated as CASSRGVGRANTEAFF.

The chain joins TRBV4-1 to TRBJ2-7; TRBD2 aligns across 12 bases. In germline, CDR1 is MGHRA, CDR2 YSYEKL. J lost 0 bases, V lost 0 bases, and 12 bases had no gene match. The CDR3 runs 20 residues. The CDR3 sequence is CASSQDSWASGRASSYEQYF. In DNA form, the CDR3 reads TGCGCCAGCAGCCAAGATTCTTGGGCTAGCGGGAGGGCCAGCTCCTACGAGCAGTACTTC.

The V call is TRBV7-9, the J call TRBJ2-7; D is unclear. V shed 2 bases and J shed 4 bases, with 6 bases lying between them. The CDR3 covers 12 residues. Germline CDR1 SEHNR, CDR2 FQNEAQ (reference sequence). CDR3 nucleotides: TGTGCCAGCAGCTTACCTAAATACGAGCAGTACTTC. This gives the protein CASSLPKYEQYF.

The rearrangement joins TRBV2 to TRBJ1-6, with a possible D match to TRBD1 (5 bases). The CDR3 runs 13 residues. V lost 10 bases and J lost 7, with 14 bases in between. Germline V gene lookup returns CDR1 SNHLY and CDR2 FYNNEI. The CDR3 loop reads CATRGVPNSPLHF. Written as DNA, the CDR3 is TGTGCCACGAGAGGGGTTCCCAATTCACCCCTCCACTTT.

V is TRBV3-1 (or the pseudogene TRBV3-2) and J is TRBJ2-1, with D perhaps matching TRBD1 (6 bases). The CDR3 is 18 amino acids. V was pared by 3 bases and J by 8 bases, with 26 bases between. Germline V gene data show CDR1 as LGHDT and CDR2 as YNNKEL (reference sequence). CDR3 in DNA: TGTGCCAGCAGCCAGGCACTGGGGGCCGGAGGCCGCAGGGATGAGCAGTTCTTC. This sequence encodes CASSQALGAGGRRDEQFF.